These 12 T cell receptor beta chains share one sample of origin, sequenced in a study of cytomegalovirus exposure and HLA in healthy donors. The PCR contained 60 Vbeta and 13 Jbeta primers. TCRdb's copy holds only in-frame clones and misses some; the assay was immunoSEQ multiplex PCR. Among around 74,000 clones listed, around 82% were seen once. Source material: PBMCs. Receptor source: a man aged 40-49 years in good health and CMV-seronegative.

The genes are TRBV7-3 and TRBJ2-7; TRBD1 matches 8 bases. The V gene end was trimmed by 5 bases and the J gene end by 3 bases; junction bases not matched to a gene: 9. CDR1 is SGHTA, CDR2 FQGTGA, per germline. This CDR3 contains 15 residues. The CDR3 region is CASSLGTGGFYEQYF. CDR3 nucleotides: TGTGCCAGCAGCCTGGGGACAGGAGGATTCTACGAGCAGTACTTC. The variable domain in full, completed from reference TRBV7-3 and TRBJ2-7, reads GAGVSQTPSNKVTEKGKYVELRCDPISGHTALYWYRQSLGQGPEFLIYFQGTGAADDSGLPNDRFFAVRPEGSVSTLKIQRTERGDSAVYLCASSLGTGGFYEQYFGPGTRLTVT.

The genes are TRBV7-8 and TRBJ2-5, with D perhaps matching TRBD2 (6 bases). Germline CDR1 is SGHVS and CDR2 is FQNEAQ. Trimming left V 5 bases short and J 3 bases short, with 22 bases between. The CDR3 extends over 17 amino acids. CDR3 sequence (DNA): TGTGCCAGCAGCCTTAACCACAAGGGGCGGGGAAAAGAGACCCAGTACTTC. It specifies CASSLNHKGRGKETQYF.

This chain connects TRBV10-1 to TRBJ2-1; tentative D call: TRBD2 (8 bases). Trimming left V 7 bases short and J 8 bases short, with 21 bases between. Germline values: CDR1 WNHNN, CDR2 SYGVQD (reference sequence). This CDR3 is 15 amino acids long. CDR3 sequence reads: CASTAGGRGSDEQFF. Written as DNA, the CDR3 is TGCGCCAGCACCGCGGGAGGCAGGGGGTCCGATGAGCAGTTCTTC.

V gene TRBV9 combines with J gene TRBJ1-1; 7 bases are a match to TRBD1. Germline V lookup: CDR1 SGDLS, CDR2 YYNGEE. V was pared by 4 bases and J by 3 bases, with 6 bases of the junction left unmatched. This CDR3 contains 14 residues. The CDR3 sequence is CASSRLTGDTEAFF. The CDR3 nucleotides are TGTGCCAGCAGCCGACTTACAGGGGACACTGAAGCTTTCTTT. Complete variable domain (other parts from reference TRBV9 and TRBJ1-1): DSGVTQTPKHLITATGQRVTLRCSPRSGDLSVYWYQQSLDQGLQFLIQYYNGEERAKGNILERFSAQQFPDLHSELNLSSLELGDSALYFCASSRLTGDTEAFFGQGTRLTVV.

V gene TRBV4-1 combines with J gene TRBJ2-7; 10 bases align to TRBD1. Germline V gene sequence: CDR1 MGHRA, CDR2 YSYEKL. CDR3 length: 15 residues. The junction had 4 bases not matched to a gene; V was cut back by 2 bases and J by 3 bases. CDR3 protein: CASSQTGTGDYEQYF. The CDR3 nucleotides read TGCGCCAGCAGCCAAACCGGGACAGGGGACTACGAGCAGTACTTC.

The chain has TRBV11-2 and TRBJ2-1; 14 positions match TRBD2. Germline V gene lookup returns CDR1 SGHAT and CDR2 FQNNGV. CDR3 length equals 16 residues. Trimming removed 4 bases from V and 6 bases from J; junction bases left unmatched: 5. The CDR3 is CASSSGLAGGLNEQFF. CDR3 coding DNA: TGTGCCAGCAGCTCCGGACTAGCGGGGGGCCTCAATGAGCAGTTCTTC.

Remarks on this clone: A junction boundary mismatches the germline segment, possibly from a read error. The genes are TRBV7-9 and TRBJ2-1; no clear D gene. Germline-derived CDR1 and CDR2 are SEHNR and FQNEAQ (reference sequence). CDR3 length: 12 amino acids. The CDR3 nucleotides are TGTTCCAGCAGCTTAATAATCAATGAGCAGTTCTTC. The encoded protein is CSSSLIINEQFF.

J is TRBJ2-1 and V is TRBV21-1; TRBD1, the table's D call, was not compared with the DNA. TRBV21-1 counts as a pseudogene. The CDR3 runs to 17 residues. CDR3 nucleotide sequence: TGTGCCAGCAGCCCCTCTCCCGGGACAGGGGGCCACAATGAGCAGTTCTTC. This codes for CASSPSPGTGGHNEQFF.

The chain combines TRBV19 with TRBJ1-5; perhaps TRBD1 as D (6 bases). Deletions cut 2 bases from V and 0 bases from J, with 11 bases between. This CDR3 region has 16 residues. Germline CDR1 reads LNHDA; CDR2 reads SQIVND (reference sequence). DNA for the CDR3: TGTGCCAGTAGTATACCGGGGACAAGTAGCAATCAGCCCCAGCATTTT. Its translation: CASSIPGTSSNQPQHF.

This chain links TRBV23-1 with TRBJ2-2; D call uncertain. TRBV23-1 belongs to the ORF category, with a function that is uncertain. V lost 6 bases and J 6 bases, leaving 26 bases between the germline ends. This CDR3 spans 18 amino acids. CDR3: CASRSGCRNKPWAGELFF. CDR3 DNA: TGCGCCAGCAGATCCGGGTGCCGTAACAAACCCTGGGCCGGGGAGCTGTTTTTT.

CDR3 residues: CASSYYSGGAYEQYF. For the CDR3, the DNA is TGTGCCAGCAGTTACTACAGCGGGGGGGCCTACGAGCAGTACTTC. The chain couples TRBV6-5 to TRBJ2-7, with TRBD2 identical over 10 bases. The V gene end was trimmed by 1 base and the J gene end by 2 bases; junction bases not matched to a gene: 2. Germline CDR1 MNHEY, CDR2 SVGAGI. The CDR3 consists of 15 residues.

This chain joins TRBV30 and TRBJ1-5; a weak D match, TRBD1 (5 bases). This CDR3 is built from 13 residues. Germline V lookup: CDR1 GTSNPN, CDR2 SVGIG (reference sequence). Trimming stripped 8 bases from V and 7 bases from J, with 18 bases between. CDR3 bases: TGTGCCGGGCCCCCCAGGGTAGGACAGCCCCAGCATTTT. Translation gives CAGPPRVGQPQHF.